A selection of T cell receptor beta chains follows, all from one sample in a study of T cells after yellow fever vaccination. Each CDR3 protein gets one entry after TCRdb re-called the 5' RACE reads with MiXCR. The sample shows a few hundred thousand distinct CDR3 sequences, around 19% of them seen only once. The material was PBMCs, obtained before the yellow fever booster vaccination. The receptors stem from a man aged 18 to 30 who received the YFV17D yellow fever vaccine. Both conserved end residues are part of each CDR3. Each record gives: V gene, clone size, D gene, J gene, CDR3 protein, CDR3 DNA. D genes are given only for firm matches. Clone size is shown for a subset of rows, as once, few, many or a class of expanded clone.

v_call: TRBV2; clone_size: few; d_call: NA; j_call: TRBJ1-1; cdr3_aa: CASRGENTEAFF; cdr3_nt: TGTGCCAGCAGGGGGGAGAACACTGAAGCTTTCTTT
v_call: TRBV12-3/TRBV12-4; clone_size: NA; d_call: NA; j_call: TRBJ1-1; cdr3_aa: CARRWGGRTEAFF; cdr3_nt: TGTGCCAGGAGGTGGGGGGGGCGCACTGAAGCTTTCTTT
v_call: TRBV27; clone_size: NA; d_call: TRBD1; j_call: TRBJ2-7; cdr3_aa: CASSPTTGEIGDEQYF; cdr3_nt: TGTGCCAGCAGTCCGACGACAGGGGAGATTGGCGACGAGCAGTACTTC
v_call: TRBV7-2; clone_size: few; d_call: NA; j_call: TRBJ2-1; cdr3_aa: CASSLAFVGDYNEQFF; cdr3_nt: TGTGCCAGCAGCTTAGCGTTTGTGGGGGATTACAATGAGCAGTTCTTC
v_call: TRBV4-2; clone_size: NA; d_call: NA; j_call: TRBJ2-5; cdr3_aa: CASSEVPEETQYF; cdr3_nt: TGTGCCAGCAGTGAGGTCCCTGAAGAGACCCAGTACTTC
v_call: TRBV4-1; clone_size: NA; d_call: TRBD1; j_call: TRBJ2-7; cdr3_aa: CASSQVQGSHEQYF; cdr3_nt: TGCGCCAGCAGCCAAGTACAGGGGTCCCACGAGCAGTACTTC
v_call: TRBV5-1; clone_size: NA; d_call: NA; j_call: TRBJ2-5; cdr3_aa: CASSPADSEETQYF; cdr3_nt: TGCGCCAGCAGCCCAGCGGACAGCGAGGAGACCCAGTACTTC
v_call: TRBV5-1; clone_size: NA; d_call: TRBD2; j_call: TRBJ2-5; cdr3_aa: CASSPGTSGGLGSETQYF; cdr3_nt: TGCGCCAGCAGCCCTGGGACTAGCGGGGGGCTCGGATCAGAGACCCAGTACTTC
v_call: TRBV5-1; clone_size: NA; d_call: NA; j_call: TRBJ2-7; cdr3_aa: CASGPRGQSSYEQYF; cdr3_nt: TGCGCCAGCGGCCCCCGAGGACAGAGCTCCTACGAGCAGTACTTC
v_call: TRBV30; clone_size: NA; d_call: NA; j_call: TRBJ2-2; cdr3_aa: CAWSLPTGELFF; cdr3_nt: TGTGCCTGGAGCCTCCCGACCGGGGAGCTGTTTTTT
v_call: TRBV12-3/TRBV12-4; clone_size: NA; d_call: NA; j_call: TRBJ2-3; cdr3_aa: CASSRYSGPTDTQYF; cdr3_nt: TGTGCCAGCAGTCGATACAGCGGACCCACAGATACGCAGTATTTT
v_call: TRBV4-2; clone_size: few; d_call: TRBD2; j_call: TRBJ2-3; cdr3_aa: CASSPSGVGTDTQYF; cdr3_nt: TGTGCCAGCAGCCCTAGCGGGGTAGGCACAGATACGCAGTATTTT
v_call: TRBV29-1; clone_size: NA; d_call: TRBD1; j_call: TRBJ2-3; cdr3_aa: CSVSAPRTGLRDTQYF; cdr3_nt: TGCAGCGTTTCAGCTCCTCGGACAGGGTTGAGGGATACGCAGTATTTT
v_call: TRBV5-1; clone_size: NA; d_call: NA; j_call: TRBJ2-3; cdr3_aa: CASSPGAGRADTQYF; cdr3_nt: TGCGCCAGCAGCCCCGGGGCGGGGCGAGCAGATACGCAGTATTTT
v_call: TRBV4-3; clone_size: many; d_call: NA; j_call: TRBJ2-4; cdr3_aa: CASSQGVTNENIQYF; cdr3_nt: TGCGCCAGCAGCCAGGGGGTGACTAACGAAAACATTCAGTACTTC
v_call: TRBV20-1; clone_size: NA; d_call: NA; j_call: TRBJ1-2; cdr3_aa: CSARGGQTLYGYTF; cdr3_nt: TGCAGTGCTAGAGGTGGACAAACCCTCTATGGCTACACCTTC
v_call: TRBV6-6; clone_size: NA; d_call: TRBD2; j_call: TRBJ2-3; cdr3_aa: CASSYSATGGKEDTQYF; cdr3_nt: TGTGCCAGCAGTTACTCCGCGACGGGGGGGAAAGAGGATACGCAGTATTTT
v_call: TRBV20-1; clone_size: NA; d_call: TRBD1; j_call: TRBJ1-1; cdr3_aa: CSAGGQLNTEAFF; cdr3_nt: TGCAGTGCCGGGGGACAGTTGAACACTGAAGCTTTCTTT
v_call: TRBV20-1; clone_size: NA; d_call: TRBD1; j_call: TRBJ1-6; cdr3_aa: CSASHGTGDRYNSPLHF; cdr3_nt: TGCAGTGCTAGTCACGGGACAGGGGACAGGTATAATTCACCCCTCCACTTT
v_call: TRBV6-6; clone_size: few; d_call: NA; j_call: TRBJ1-5; cdr3_aa: CASSYSMYTDSNQPQHF; cdr3_nt: TGTGCCAGCAGTTACTCGATGTACACAGATAGCAATCAGCCCCAGCATTTT
v_call: TRBV5-1; clone_size: NA; d_call: TRBD1; j_call: TRBJ1-2; cdr3_aa: CASNLEGAHGYTF; cdr3_nt: TGCGCCAGCAACTTGGAGGGGGCACATGGCTACACCTTC
v_call: TRBV19; clone_size: NA; d_call: NA; j_call: TRBJ1-5; cdr3_aa: CASSIGQGNQPQHF; cdr3_nt: TGTGCCAGTAGTATCGGGCAGGGGAACCAGCCCCAGCATTTT
v_call: TRBV9; clone_size: few; d_call: NA; j_call: TRBJ1-1; cdr3_aa: CASSVGTEGYTEAFF; cdr3_nt: TGTGCCAGCAGCGTAGGAACGGAGGGGTACACTGAAGCTTTCTTT
v_call: TRBV4-1; clone_size: NA; d_call: NA; j_call: TRBJ1-1; cdr3_aa: CASSPVGRWGDTEAFF; cdr3_nt: TGCGCCAGCAGCCCAGTGGGCCGTTGGGGGGACACTGAAGCTTTCTTT
v_call: TRBV4-3; clone_size: NA; d_call: TRBD1; j_call: TRBJ2-3; cdr3_aa: CASSQENRGWADTQYF; cdr3_nt: TGCGCCAGCAGCCAAGAAAACAGGGGCTGGGCAGATACGCAGTATTTT